This T cell receptor (beta chain) came from a study of tumor-infiltrating lymphocytes in primary liver carcinoma. Findings and caveats of the study: Found in all five tumor regions were only about 7.5-25% of top clones. Paired tumor-adjacent and tumor-blood samples overlapped less than tumor region pairs did. Compared with blood, tumor repertoires held significantly more in their top 250 clones.

Co-extracted RNA and DNA came from about 19-30 mg of unsorted bulk tissue. Resecting the tumor surgically was how the patients' primary liver carcinoma was treated. A constant-region primer served to make TCR beta cDNA from about 530 ng total RNA. Construction of TCR beta libraries relied on three successive nested multiplex PCR rounds employing slightly modified ARM-PCR. The first two PCR rounds, around 10 cycles each, used TRBV1-TRBV30 forward primers and a C-beta reverse primer. TCRdb fed the multiplex PCR reads into MiXCR, producing one record per CDR3 protein. The sample consists of approximately 100,000 distinct CDR3 sequences, about 62% of them appearing once. Details on this clonotype: Its target is not known. Germline and junction disagree at one end, which may indicate a read error.

The CDR3 has 18 residues. Germline loops: CDR1 SGHVS, CDR2 FQNEAQ. Sequencing was done on a sample of liver tumor tissue from sampling region 2. Regarding subset: tumor region T2, inferior pole. The chain recombines TRBV7-8 with TRBJ2-2, with 8 bases lining up with TRBD1. The TCR sequence derives from a woman aged 60-70 years with primary liver carcinoma and hepatitis B virus infection. The CDR3 DNA reads TGTGCCGGCAGCACCCGGACAGGGCTGAGGGCGGACACCGGGGAGCTGTTTTTT. Protein: CAGSTRTGLRADTGELFF.